This T cell receptor (beta chain) was recovered during a study of identical twins (dated by TCRdb to about 2016). About the full investigation: To test whether fetal clonotypes persist, this study deep-sequenced TCR alpha and beta repertoires from monozygotic twins, from unrelated adults of various ages, and from cord blood. To rule out contamination, the twin experiments were replicated at different times with different library preparation protocols.

This clonotype was detected only once. Its specific antigen is unknown. The junction differs from germline at one of its ends, possibly a read error. General study outcomes and caveats: Zero-insertion analyses could be partly confounded by invariant T cells such as MAIT and iNKT, though diverse VJ usage argued against such confounding for most clonotypes. Compared with coincidental sharing between unrelated individuals, an excess of low generation-probability sequences was observed among out-of-frame TCR alpha sequences shared between twins. In beta out-of-frame sequences, excess twin sharing was weaker, because having fewer shared sequences lowered the signal-to-noise ratio. Fewer insertions were carried by abundant cord blood beta clonotypes; a weaker similar trend was observed in young adult naive repertoires, while no such trend was observed in memory repertoires. Because the same donors could not be followed over many years, the conclusions relied on cross-sectional statistical analysis. Out-of-frame TCR alpha sharing in monozygotic twins was systematically underestimated by recombination models, whereas sharing between unrelated individuals was in agreement with the recombination models.

Receptor libraries were prepared by 5' RACE. Sequenced on an Illumina HiSeq 2000. A universal primer binding site was introduced by template switching, and a unique molecular identifier was present in the final cDNA, enabling accurate counting of TCR cDNA molecules. Specific primers in the conserved constant-segment region were used to synthesize first-strand cDNA for TCR alpha and beta chains. To control for contamination, each cDNA library was double barcoded with a SMART-Mk sample barcode plus Illumina barcodes. Two successive PCR steps introduced TruSeq adapter sequences along with Illumina sample barcodes. The TCR alpha and beta cDNA libraries were sequenced on the Illumina HiSeq platform using custom primers. Per the source publication's procedure: MiGEC processed the raw reads to extract unique molecular identifiers, while MiXCR was used to determine the CDR3 positions. Recombination models were inferred per individual with the repgenHMM and IGoR tools using an EM algorithm. The analysis of shared clonotypes was done with the tcR package in R, with sharing normalized by the product of cloneset sizes. Out-of-frame nonproductive sequences were analyzed to study raw recombination free of thymic and clonal selection effects. The raw public reads went through TCRdb reprocessing: fastp at Q25, MiXCR clone calling, in-frame beta chains kept. Rows are unified per CDR3 protein, each entry keeping the most common DNA and genes. The V and J calls come from TCRdb's annotation, not from the publication. The sample data list roughly 540,000 distinct CDR3 sequences, and 22% of these were observed just once. Together, the top ten hold 0.75% to 0.95% of the sample.

Sequences SNHLY (CDR1) and FYNNEI (CDR2) are obtained from the germline V gene. The CDR3 runs 18 amino acids, cysteine and phenylalanine included. Only the CDR3 portion is preserved as DNA: 54 bases, with reading frame beginning at the first base. Every donor was a healthy Caucasian. The twin cohort comprised three pairs of female monozygotic twins, all aged roughly 18 to 30 years. Positive isolation kits from Invitrogen were used to isolate the CD4+ and CD8+ T cell populations. This sample also appeared in a second study, on T cells expressing NK-cell markers. The other study reports the following: In sorted CD3+CD56+NKG2C+, CD3+CD56+NKG2C- and CD3+CD56-NKG2C+ T-cell subsets from eight donors, TCR beta-chain repertoires were profiled. Of the eight sequenced donors, seven were found to be HCMV-seropositive and one was found to be HCMV-seronegative. In several experiments an anti-gammadeltaTCR antibody was added to restrict sorting to alphabetaTCR-expressing T cells. For more than 5 donors, the dominant CD3+CD56+NKG2C+ clonotypes were among the top 10 CD8+ clonotypes and accounted for 1.0-7.0% of CD8+ T cells. Those dominant clonotypes were again the most abundant among CD3+CD56-NKG2C+ cells in a few donors, at roughly 25-65%. Whether the expanded NKG2C-expressing T cell clones were specific for HCMV antigens remained unclear. Randomly selected healthy volunteers, three men and five women, were used as the eight sequenced donors. HCMV-specific IgG was detected in serum with a commercial ELISA kit to determine HCMV serostatus. MIGEC handled demultiplexing of the reads and grouping by UMI, while MiTCR was used to assemble and quantify clonotypes. Only TCR cDNA sequences supported by at least two reads were kept to exclude erroneous sequences. Downstream repertoire analysis used the tcR package, and clonotypes were matched across fractions by CDR3 nucleotide sequence plus V segment. VDJmatch was used to annotate antigen specificity against VDJdb, with one amino acid substitution in CDR3 allowed.

This chain joins TRBV2 to TRBJ2-7; a stretch of 14 junction bases matches TRBD2. The receptor was derived from a woman between 18 and 29 years old in good health. Sequencing was done on a sample of CD4+ T cells sorted from blood. The CDR3 sequence is CACSLALRGLAGVSEQYF. The sequence in DNA is TGTGCCTGCAGTTTAGCGCTAAGGGGACTAGCGGGAGTTTCCGAGCAGTACTTC.